This TCR beta chain was observed in a study of regulatory T cells in long-lasting Graves disease. Findings and limits, study-wide: Among samples with persistent disease, TRBV28, TRBJ1-2 and TRBJ2-5 were favored.

This clonotype was seen only a few times. Antigen specificity is unknown. V was shortened by 3 bases and J by 6 bases, with 9 bases between the two germline ends. CDR1 and CDR2 (germline): SGHDT, YYEEEE. The CDR3 extends over 12 amino acids. To make TCR beta libraries, researchers used iRepertoire HTBI primers and Arm-PCR of CDR3 regions. Via MiXCR, TCRdb re-called the multiplex PCR reads, giving one row per CDR3 protein. The sample has about 460,000 distinct CDR3 sequences, around 15% seen once; the top ten hold approximately 15%. Stated time point: newly diagnosed GD, antithyroid drugs for less than 3 months. Extracted RNA from PBMCs served as the source of the TCR library. Under American Thyroid Association guidelines, Graves' disease was diagnosed. The same specimen was also included in a second study, on T cells in Graves' hyperthyroidism and ophthalmopathy.

The sample consisted of peripheral blood mononuclear cells (PBMCs), taken at new diagnosis, from a patient treated with antithyroid drugs. The clonotype comes from a woman aged 50 to 60 with Graves disease. The rearrangement links TRBV5-6 to TRBJ1-1; D not resolved. This CDR3 is CASSYEGSEAFF. The CDR3 DNA sequence: TGTGCCAGCAGCTATGAGGGATCTGAAGCTTTCTTT.